This T cell receptor beta chain was obtained from a study of CD8 T cells in Susac syndrome. The wider study: The Susac syndrome patients that were sequenced included roughly six with active disease and under 10 in remission. Overall study results and limits: Susac syndrome CD8+ repertoires were clonally expanded, most strongly in CD8+ TEMRA cells.

With random hexamers, roughly 0.45 to 1 ug RNA was reverse transcribed. One entry per CDR3 protein, called by TCRdb with MiXCR from the immunoSEQ multiplex PCR reads. This sample has roughly 89,000 distinct CDR3 sequences, with 96% found just once. Trimming took 7 bases from V and 2 from J; bases not matched to a gene: 3. The germline gives CDR1 SGDLS, CDR2 YYNGEE. The CDR3 extends over 12 amino acids. Comment on this clonotype: Its antigen is unidentified.

This TCR came from a human donor with Susac syndrome. The rearrangement links TRBV9 to TRBJ2-7; 7 nucleotides agree with TRBD1. The specimen sequenced was CD8+ T cells from PBMCs. CDR3 sequence (DNA): TGTGCCAGCGGGGGACAGACCTACGAGCAGTACTTC. Translation: CASGGQTYEQYF.